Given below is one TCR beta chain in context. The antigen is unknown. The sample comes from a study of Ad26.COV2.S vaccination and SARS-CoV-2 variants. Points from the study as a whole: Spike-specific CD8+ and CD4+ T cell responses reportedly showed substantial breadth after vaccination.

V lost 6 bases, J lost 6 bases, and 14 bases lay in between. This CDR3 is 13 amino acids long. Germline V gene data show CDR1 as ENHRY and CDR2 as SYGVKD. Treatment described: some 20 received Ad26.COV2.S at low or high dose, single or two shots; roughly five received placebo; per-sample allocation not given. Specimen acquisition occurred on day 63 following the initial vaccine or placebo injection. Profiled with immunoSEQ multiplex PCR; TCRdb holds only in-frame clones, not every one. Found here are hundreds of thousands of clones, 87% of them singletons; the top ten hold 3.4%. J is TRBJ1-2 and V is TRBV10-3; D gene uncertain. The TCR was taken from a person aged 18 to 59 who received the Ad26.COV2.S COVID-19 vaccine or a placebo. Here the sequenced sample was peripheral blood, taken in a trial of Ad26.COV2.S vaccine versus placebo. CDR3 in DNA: TGTGCCATCAGACCAGGAACAATAGATGGCTACACCTTC. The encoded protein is CAIRPGTIDGYTF.